The 23 T cell receptor beta chains reported below all come from one sample, sequenced in a study of cytomegalovirus exposure and HLA in healthy donors. 13 Jbeta primers and 60 Vbeta primers were used for the PCR. Assay: immunoSEQ multiplex PCR; the TCRdb copy retains only in-frame clones and omits some. The repertoire holds around 130,000 clones, with roughly 78% as singletons. The material sequenced was PBMCs. These receptors all come from a male donor in good health and CMV-seronegative.

This chain joins TRBV19 and TRBJ1-2; 9 bases match TRBD1. The CDR3 is 15 residues long. Trimming took 7 bases from V and 8 from J; bases not matched to a gene: 14. Germline loops: CDR1 LNHDA, CDR2 SQIVND (reference sequence). CDR3 nucleotide sequence: TGTGCCAGTATCCCGGGACAGGGAAGCTCTTGGGGCTACACCTTC. Encoded protein: CASIPGQGSSWGYTF.

This clone is medium-sized. The chain couples TRBV7-9 to TRBJ2-5, with 11 bases matching TRBD2. Looked up from germline, CDR1 is SEHNR and CDR2 is FQNEAQ (reference sequence). Germline trimming cut 5 bases from V and 2 bases from J; bases unmatched to any gene: 10. The CDR3 length is 17 residues. For the CDR3, the DNA is TGTGCCAGCAGCCCCCGGACTAGCGGGTACTCACAAGAGACCCAGTACTTC. Amino acids: CASSPRTSGYSQETQYF.

V gene TRBV5-1 combines with J gene TRBJ1-1; 9 nucleotides line up with TRBD1. Germline CDR1 reads SGHRS; CDR2 reads YFSETQ. This CDR3 is 14 amino acids long. The trim removed 4 bases at V and 5 bases at J, leaving 6 bases unmatched. The CDR3 spells CASSKDRGETEAFF. The CDR3 DNA is TGCGCCAGCAGCAAGGACAGGGGTGAAACTGAAGCTTTCTTT.

V gene TRBV6-5 combines with J gene TRBJ1-2; maybe TRBD1 (6 bases). The CDR3 loop spans 15 amino acids. Germline V gene data show CDR1 as MNHEY and CDR2 as SVGAGI. Trimming stripped 6 bases from V and 2 bases from J, with 16 bases between. The CDR3 DNA sequence: TGTGCCAGCAGGACCAGACAGGACGCCAACTATGGCTACACCTTC. It translates to CASRTRQDANYGYTF.

The chain couples TRBV29-1 to TRBJ1-1, with D unresolved. CDR3 length: 12 amino acids. Per germline, CDR1 SQVTM and CDR2 ANQGSEA. Trimming removed 3 bases from V and 4 bases from J, with 9 bases in between. The CDR3 DNA reads TGCAGCGTTGACCAAACGGGCACTGAAGCTTTCTTT. Translated: CSVDQTGTEAFF.

This clone turned up a few times. The chain recombines TRBV15 with TRBJ1-2, with TRBD1 identical over 11 bases. Germline values: CDR1 LNHNV, CDR2 YYDKDF (reference sequence). With 5 bases clipped from V and 7 bases from J, the junction kept 6 bases outside the gene matches. This CDR3 spans 14 amino acids. The CDR3 region is CATSGTGGSSGYTF. The CDR3 DNA reads as TGTGCCACCAGCGGGACAGGGGGATCGAGTGGCTACACCTTC.

The chain combines TRBV4-2 with TRBJ2-7; D may be TRBD1 (6 bases). The CDR3 covers 16 residues. Germline assignment: CDR1 LGHNA and CDR2 YNFKEQ. V was clipped by 1 base and J by 3 bases, with 16 bases between them. The chain's CDR3 is CASSQVSAGDYYEQYF. The CDR3, as DNA: TGTGCCAGCAGCCAAGTTTCGGCAGGGGATTACTACGAGCAGTACTTC.

The chain uses TRBV7-9 and TRBJ1-1, with D unresolved. Trimming left V 5 bases short and J 11 bases short, with 18 bases between. The CDR3 runs 13 residues. The V gene's germline CDR1 is SEHNR and CDR2 FQNEAQ (reference sequence). CDR3 coding DNA: TGTGCCAGCAGCCTAATGACCGGGGTCGGCGCTTTCTTT. Encoded protein: CASSLMTGVGAFF.

This clone was seen a handful of times. J is TRBJ2-1 and V is TRBV5-1; D possibly corresponds to TRBD1 (5 bases). Trimming left V 0 bases short and J 4 bases short, with 8 bases between. There are 14 residues in the CDR3. Germline V gene lookup returns CDR1 SGHRS and CDR2 YFSETQ. CDR3 region: CASSLEGSYNEQFF. As DNA, the CDR3 is TGCGCCAGCAGCTTGGAGGGGTCATACAATGAGCAGTTCTTC.

V is TRBV5-8 and J is TRBJ1-1, with D maybe TRBD1 (5 bases). V was shortened by 1 base and J by 1 base, with 20 bases between the two germline ends. The CDR3 runs to 18 residues. The germline V gene encodes CDR1 SGHTS and CDR2 YDEGEE. The chain's CDR3 is CASSLPRFREVANTEAFF. In DNA form, the CDR3 reads TGTGCCAGCAGCTTGCCCCGGTTCAGGGAGGTTGCGAACACTGAAGCTTTCTTT.

The chain is built from TRBV5-6 and TRBJ2-6, with TRBD1 as a possible D gene (5 bases). The CDR3 sequence is 17 residues long. Trimming stripped 0 bases from V and 0 bases from J, with 10 bases between. CDR1 and CDR2 from the germline V gene are SGHDT and YYEEEE. The CDR3 here is CASSLDTGNSGANVLTF. CDR3 nucleotide sequence: TGTGCCAGCAGCTTGGATACAGGTAACTCTGGGGCCAACGTCCTGACTTTC.

The chain combines TRBV6-1 with TRBJ2-1, with 14 positions matching TRBD2. This CDR3 region has 15 residues. The ends lost 5 bases at V and 8 bases at J; junction bases unmatched: 5. Germline CDR1 MNHNS, CDR2 SASEGT. The CDR3 loop reads CASSPGTSGSDEQFF. The CDR3 DNA follows: TGTGCCAGCAGTCCAGGGACTAGCGGGAGTGATGAGCAGTTCTTC.

The CDR3 loop reads CASSPPGQGAGGYTF. DNA of the CDR3: TGCGCCAGCAGCCCACCGGGACAGGGGGCAGGAGGCTACACCTTC. V is TRBV4-1 and J is TRBJ1-2; 12 bases align to TRBD1. CDR1 MGHRA and CDR2 YSYEKL come from the germline V gene. This CDR3 region has 15 residues. V shed 4 bases and J 8 bases; nucleotides not matched to a gene: 8.

The chain uses TRBV4-1 and TRBJ2-7, with D tentatively TRBD1 (6 bases). Germline V gene data show CDR1 as MGHRA and CDR2 as YSYEKL. Trimming took 5 bases from V and 0 from J, leaving 11 bases between them. The CDR3 runs to 14 residues. CDR3 loop: CASSEQGVSYEQYF. The CDR3 DNA reads as TGCGCCAGCAGCGAACAGGGAGTCTCCTACGAGCAGTACTTC.

The V gene is TRBV11-2, the J gene TRBJ2-3; 8 bases map to TRBD1. V lost 3 bases to trimming and J lost 2 bases; unmatched junction nucleotides: 7. Germline CDR1 and CDR2: SGHAT and FQNNGV. CDR3 length equals 16 residues. CDR3 residues: CASSLGAGGPTDTQYF. CDR3 coding DNA: TGTGCCAGCAGCTTGGGGGCAGGGGGCCCCACAGATACGCAGTATTTT.

The chain carries TRBV9 and TRBJ1-5, with 7 positions matching TRBD1. The CDR3 covers 15 residues. Germline V gene data show CDR1 as SGDLS and CDR2 as YYNGEE. J was trimmed by 5 bases and V by 2 bases; bases with no gene match: 7. The CDR3 bases are TGTGCCAGCAGCGTTTCCGGGACAGAGGATCAGCCCCAGCATTTT. Amino acid sequence: CASSVSGTEDQPQHF.

On this clone itself: Sequence at one end of the junction differs from germline and may be a read error. J is TRBJ1-5 and V is TRBV7-9; D gene unclear. There are 12 residues in the CDR3. The germline V gene has CDR1 SEHNR and CDR2 FQNEAQ (reference sequence). In DNA, the CDR3 is TGTTCCAGCAGCTTGGCGGATCAGCCCCAGCATTTT. Residues: CSSSLADQPQHF.

The chain is built from TRBV5-1 and TRBJ1-5, with TRBD1 identical over 12 bases. Germline lookup yields CDR1 SGHRS and CDR2 YFSETQ. CDR3 length: 15 amino acids. Trimming removed 3 bases from V and 5 bases from J; junction bases left unmatched: 3. Here the CDR3 reads CASSSGTGGHQPQHF. CDR3 nucleotide sequence: TGCGCCAGCAGCTCCGGGACAGGGGGCCATCAGCCCCAGCATTTT.

The V and J genes are TRBV5-4 and TRBJ1-1; no firm D call. The ends were cut back, 4 bases at V and 2 bases at J, with 12 bases in the middle. The CDR3 covers 14 residues. CDR1 and CDR2 (germline): SGHNT, YYREEE (reference sequence). Written as DNA, the CDR3 is TGTGCCAGCAGCCCCACAGAGTTCAACACTGAAGCTTTCTTT. It is translated as CASSPTEFNTEAFF.

This chain uses TRBV2 with TRBJ2-7; 7 bases map to TRBD2. The length of the CDR3 is 14 residues. V lost 11 bases and J lost 0; bases outside the gene matches: 10. Germline-derived CDR1 and CDR2 are SNHLY and FYNNEI. This CDR3 reads CAGGVKGTSYEQYF. The CDR3 DNA sequence: TGTGCCGGGGGGGTTAAGGGGACCTCCTACGAGCAGTACTTC.

V and J are TRBV27 and TRBJ1-1; D might be TRBD1 (5 bases). Trimming removed 2 bases from V and 11 bases from J, with 15 bases in between. There are 13 residues in the CDR3. Per the germline V gene, CDR1 is MNHEY and CDR2 is SMNVEV (reference sequence). This CDR3 reads CASSLSRGVEAFF. The CDR3 nucleotides are TGTGCCAGCAGTTTAAGTCGGGGGGTCGAGGCTTTCTTT.

The chain uses TRBV5-1 and TRBJ2-2; 9 positions match TRBD2. Trimming at V came to 4 bases and at J to 7 bases, leaving 11 bases not matched to a gene. The V gene's germline CDR1 is SGHRS and CDR2 YFSETQ. CDR3 length: 16 residues. In nucleotides, the CDR3 is TGCGCCAGCAGCGCCTCTCGCGGGGGGGCCGTCGGGGAGCTGTTTTTT. Translating it yields CASSASRGGAVGELFF.

CDR3 protein: CASSPGRGNYGYTF. The CDR3 DNA follows: TGCGCCAGCAGCCCGGGCAGGGGCAACTATGGCTACACCTTC. The chain recombines TRBV4-3 with TRBJ1-2; tentatively, D is TRBD1 (6 bases). Trimming removed 4 bases at V and 2 bases at J, with 11 bases between. Germline V gives CDR1 LGHNA, CDR2 YSLEER. The CDR3 is 14 amino acids.